This record looks at one T cell receptor beta chain sequence and its context. Its target antigen remains unknown. No much larger clone is present one base from it, and per-base qualities are unavailable. This specimen belongs to a study of blood T cell repertoires in COVID-19 (TCRdb year 2020). As for the study more broadly: The collaborator samples originated in the United States, Italy and Spain and spanned the acute and convalescent phases of COVID-19. Nearly every sample came with metadata listing a de-identified subject ID, COVID-19 status, age in years and sex. Deeply sampled blood TCRbeta repertoires from subjects exposed to, actively infected with, or recovered from COVID-19 were included in the dataset. Samples came from the ongoing ImmuneRACE study (first 160 participants) plus 1,254 subjects from 6 global collaborators. The prospective study material was composed of cDNA or gDNA derived from T cells, B-cell-depleted T cells, or PBMCs. The repertoires were made available in a free public database intended to serve as a resource for research on the immune response to SARS-CoV-2. Where HLA class I and class II types were available, the types were taken from metadata supplied by the sample provider, not from assay-based typing. Points the paper makes about the study in general: The amount of clinical and demographic metadata varied by source and participant and was provided uncurated.

Whole blood was collected in K2EDTA tubes by collaborating institutions according to the institutions' own protocols. For TCRbeta analysis, collaborator samples were shipped as frozen whole blood, as isolated PBMCs, or as DNA extracted from either sample type. The cysteine opens and the phenylalanine closes a CDR3 of 14 amino acids. CDR3 DNA only is kept here, 42 bases in frame from base 1. CDR1 and CDR2, per the germline V gene (reference sequence), are MNHEY and SMNVEV. V gives up 4 bases and J gives up 0 bases, and the segment between their germline ends measures 10 bases. TCRbeta CDR3 regions were amplified from genomic DNA by means of the immunoSEQ Assay, a bias-controlled multiplex PCR. Concerning the study's data processing: Within the assay, amplification of reference gene primers was used to estimate how many nucleated cells each sample contained. To quantify the absolute abundance of each unique TCRbeta CDR3 rearrangement, sequence reads were collapsed and filtered. For each sample, productive Simpson clonality was calculated as the square root of Simpson's diversity index across productive rearrangements. TCRdb obtained this table from immuneACCESS and retained in-frame rearrangements with V and J assigned. These tables miss some clones; where compared with another copy, unresolved V genes account for less than half of the shortfall, and the remainder is unexplained. D and trimming come from the DNA, and the V and J calls and clone size come from that table. This sample is represented by fewer than 250,000 clones; roughly 82% of them were singletons. The ten largest make up 4.7% of the sample.

Sequences were obtained from peripheral blood. The sequence was collected from a woman aged 70-85 years with acute or convalescent COVID-19. The chain is assembled from TRBV27 and TRBJ2-7; perhaps TRBD2 is the D gene, with 5 bases matching. The DNA is as follows: TGTGCCAGCAGTTCCACCGGGGTCTCCTACGAGCAGTACTTC. Its amino acids are CASSSTGVSYEQYF.